Shown below are 3 T cell receptor beta chains from a single sample sequenced in a study of identical twins. TCRdb analysed the 5' RACE reads with MiXCR anew, one entry per CDR3 protein. The table lists about 340,000 distinct CDR3 sequences, 9% to 15% of them singletons, with just over 7% in the top ten. The same sample was also studied in work on yellow fever vaccine responses in identical twins.

The sequencing sample was made of CD8+ T cells sorted from blood. The receptors derive from a woman aged 18-29 years in good health.

In this sample, this clonotype turned up a few times. The chain recombines TRBV28 with TRBJ1-5, with TRBD1 matching over 7 bases. Trimming removed 10 bases from V and 6 bases from J; junction bases left unmatched: 9. This CDR3 is 13 amino acids long. In germline, CDR1 is MDHEN, CDR2 SYDVKM. This chain's CDR3 is CATTTGLGQPQHF. The DNA for the CDR3 is TGTGCCACCACGACAGGGCTGGGTCAGCCCCAGCATTTT.

This clonotype was seen a few times. This chain uses TRBV5-1 with TRBJ2-1; a weak D match, TRBD1 (6 bases). The CDR3 runs to 18 residues. Trimming pared 1 base from V and 6 bases from J, leaving 23 bases between. Germline loops: CDR1 SGHRS, CDR2 YFSETQ. CDR3 bases: TGCGCCAGCAGCTTGAAAGGGGGTTCACTAAATGGGGCCAATGAGCAGTTCTTC. Protein product: CASSLKGGSLNGANEQFF.

V and J are TRBV3-1 and TRBJ2-3, with 13 bases matching TRBD2. CDR3 length equals 18 residues. The V gene's germline CDR1 is LGHDT and CDR2 YNNKEL (reference sequence). V trimming: 4 bases; J trimming: 4 bases; junction bases outside the gene matches: 11. CDR3 in DNA: TGTGCCAGCAGCCCATTCCTCACTAGCGGGAGGGCCGCAGATACGCAGTATTTT. Its translation: CASSPFLTSGRAADTQYF.